Below, 18 T cell receptor beta chains from the same sample are listed, as sequenced in a study of Graves' ophthalmopathy and Graves' hyperthyroidism. Beta-chain TCR CDR3 regions were amplified from RNA transcripts. HTBI primers were employed in first-round RT-PCR, then a second-round multiplex PCR followed. Each CDR3 protein gets one entry after TCRdb re-called the multiplex PCR reads with MiXCR. The sample lists fewer than 650,000 distinct CDR3 sequences; about a fifth were seen once. The sample taken for sequencing was peripheral blood. The receptor source for this set is a woman younger than 30 with stable Graves' hyperthyroidism. Some clones in this sample may be carry-over from other donors' samples.

This clonotype came up many times. V gene TRBV28 combines with J gene TRBJ2-5, with D maybe TRBD2 (5 bases). The length of the CDR3 is 15 residues. In germline, CDR1 is MDHEN, CDR2 SYDVKM. The V end lost 5 bases, the J end lost 1 base, and 14 bases lay between the germline ends. The DNA for the CDR3 is TGTGCCAGCAGTCGGCCCCTGGCGGGCCAAGAGACCCAGTACTTC. Residues: CASSRPLAGQETQYF.

The V and J genes are TRBV6-1 and TRBJ1-1; D gene unclear. Deletions cut 2 bases from V and 4 bases from J, with 8 bases between. Per germline, CDR1 MNHNS and CDR2 SASEGT. There are 13 residues in the CDR3. CDR3: CASSETRATEAFF. CDR3 nucleotide sequence: TGTGCCAGCAGTGAAACCCGAGCCACTGAAGCTTTCTTT.

This clonotype was seen many times. J is TRBJ1-5 and V is TRBV3-1, with D uncertain. CDR1 is LGHDT, CDR2 YNNKEL, per germline (reference sequence). The V end lost 4 bases, the J end lost 4 bases, and 8 bases lay between the germline ends. This CDR3 is built from 13 residues. CDR3 protein: CASSLLQNQPQHF. Here the CDR3 DNA reads TGTGCCAGCAGCCTGTTACAGAATCAGCCCCAGCATTTT.

This clonotype was detected ten times or more. This chain joins TRBV7-7 and TRBJ1-3, with D possibly TRBD1 on 5 matching bases. The germline V gene encodes CDR1 SSHAT and CDR2 FNYEAQ (reference sequence). CDR3 size: 15 residues. V lost 5 bases to trimming and J lost 2 bases, with 13 bases between them. The CDR3 sequence: CASSQAVGAGNTIYF. The CDR3 DNA reads as TGTGCCAGCAGCCAAGCGGTGGGGGCTGGAAACACCATATATTTT.

This clonotype has at least ten counts. The chain employs TRBV6-5 and TRBJ1-6, with TRBD1 matching 8 bases. Germline V CDR1 and CDR2: MNHEY, SVGAGI. This CDR3 is built from 16 residues. Trimming cost V 7 bases and J 9 bases; bases outside gene matches: 14. DNA for the CDR3: TGTGCCAGCAAGGCAGGGGGCACCTTTCTTGGTTCACCCCTCCACTTT. This translates into CASKAGGTFLGSPLHF.

Only one count was recorded for this clonotype. The DNA for the CDR3 is TGCAGCGTTAAACAGGACCGCCTGGATTCACCCCTCCACTTT. Its protein product is CSVKQDRLDSPLHF. The chain combines TRBV29-1 with TRBJ1-6; tentative D call: TRBD1 (5 bases). Trimming removed 5 bases from V and 8 bases from J, with 16 bases in between. CDR1 SQVTM and CDR2 ANQGSEA come from the germline V gene. The CDR3 totals 14 residues.

This clonotype was observed many times. The chain has TRBV5-8 and TRBJ1-5; the match to TRBD1 covers 10 bases. Germline CDR1 SGHTS, CDR2 YDEGEE. Germline trimming cut 3 bases from V and 4 bases from J; bases unmatched to any gene: 4. The CDR3 extends over 15 amino acids. The DNA for the CDR3 is TGTGCCAGCAGCTACGAGGGACAGGGGAATCAGCCCCAGCATTTT. It translates to CASSYEGQGNQPQHF. Supplemented by reference TRBV5-8 and TRBJ1-5, the full variable domain reads EAGVTQSPTHLIKTRGQQATLRCSPISGHTSVYWYQQALGLGLQFLLWYDEGEERNRGNFPPRFSGRQFPNYSSELNVNALELEDSALYLCASSYEGQGNQPQHFGDGTRLSIL.

This clonotype was observed many times. The chain has TRBV20-1 and TRBJ2-7; 7 bases line up with TRBD2. Per the germline V gene, CDR1 is DFQATT and CDR2 is SNEGSKA (reference sequence). The CDR3 covers 12 residues. With 6 bases clipped from V and 1 base from J, the junction kept 3 bases outside the gene matches. The CDR3 DNA reads as TGCAGTGCGCCGCGGGGGTCCTACGAGCAGTACTTC. Translation: CSAPRGSYEQYF.

The rearrangement joins TRBV18 to TRBJ1-1; D gene unclear. Between the trimmed V and J ends, which lost 6 bases and 0 bases, there was a span of 14 bases. The V gene's germline CDR1 is KGHSH and CDR2 LQKENI. The CDR3 covers 15 residues. CDR3 protein: CASSRRAEMNTEAFF. CDR3 DNA: TGTGCCAGCTCCCGCCGCGCGGAGATGAACACTGAAGCTTTCTTT.

V usage is TRBV12-3 or TRBV12-4 and J usage is TRBJ2-7, with 10 bases that match TRBD1. The CDR3 has 15 residues. The V and J ends lost 6 bases and 3 bases, in that order; junction bases with no gene match: 8. The CDR3 coding sequence is TGTGCCAGCAGCCTACCTGACAGGGGGCACTACGAGCAGTACTTC. This gives the protein CASSLPDRGHYEQYF.

This clonotype was recorded a few times. The chain employs TRBV4-3 and TRBJ1-3; no clear D gene. Germline assignment: CDR1 LGHNA and CDR2 YSLEER. The CDR3 totals 16 residues. Between the trimmed V and J ends, which lost 0 bases and 0 bases, there was a span of 9 bases. The CDR3 DNA reads TGCGCCAGCAGCCAAGACTCGCTAAACTCTGGAAACACCATATATTTT. This sequence encodes CASSQDSLNSGNTIYF.

This clonotype was detected ten times or more. The chain employs TRBV7-6 and TRBJ1-5; 10 nucleotides align to TRBD1. From germline, CDR1 is SGHVS and CDR2 FNYEAQ. The ends lost 2 bases at V and 7 bases at J; junction bases unmatched: 11. The CDR3 runs to 17 residues. The DNA of the CDR3 is TGTGCCAGCAGCTTAACCGGGGACAGGGGAGGTGGACAGCCCCAGCATTTT. This sequence encodes CASSLTGDRGGGQPQHF.

Ten or more counts support this clonotype. The chain couples TRBV12-3 or TRBV12-4 to TRBJ2-7, with D perhaps TRBD1 (5 bases). This CDR3 is built from 13 residues. The V gene lost 4 bases and the J gene lost 5 bases, with 12 bases spanning the gap. DNA for the CDR3: TGTGCCAGCAGTTATGGGGCCCGGGACGAGCAGTACTTC. Its protein is CASSYGARDEQYF.

This clonotype was seen many times. The genes are TRBV15 and TRBJ2-7; 12 nucleotides agree with TRBD1. J lost 2 bases, V lost 2 bases, and 1 base had no gene match. This CDR3 region has 15 residues. Germline CDR1 LNHNV, CDR2 YYDKDF (reference sequence). CDR3 protein: CATSRRDRGPYEQYF. The CDR3 nucleotides are TGTGCCACCAGCAGAAGGGACAGGGGGCCCTACGAGCAGTACTTC.

In its sample, this clonotype was seen many times. CDR3 DNA sequence: TGTGCCAGCAGCGCCCGTCCACTAGCGGGGGCCTACGAGCAGTACTTC. This encodes CASSARPLAGAYEQYF. The chain is built from TRBV11-2 and TRBJ2-7; the match to TRBD2 covers 11 bases. CDR1 is SGHAT and CDR2 is FQNNGV in the germline V gene. V shed 5 bases, J shed 2 bases, and the junction held 8 bases outside the gene matches. This CDR3 has 16 amino acids.

The sample holds many counts of this clonotype. This chain joins TRBV12-3 or TRBV12-4 and TRBJ1-1; no firm D call. Trimming took off 7 bases at V and 1 base at J, with 16 bases between the two ends. The CDR3 has 15 residues. CDR3 coding DNA: TGTGCCAGCAACTTCAATCGCAGGCCGAACACTGAAGCTTTCTTT. Residues: CASNFNRRPNTEAFF.

This clonotype was recorded many times. The genes are TRBV6-5 and TRBJ1-2, with D possibly TRBD1 on 6 matching bases. The CDR3 is made up of 15 amino acids. Germline V gene data show CDR1 as MNHEY and CDR2 as SVGAGI. With 0 bases removed from V and 5 bases from J, the gap between germline ends came to 13 bases. In DNA, the CDR3 is TGTGCCAGCAGTTACTCGATGCAGGGGAGGTATGGCTACACCTTC. As protein: CASSYSMQGRYGYTF.

This clonotype was seen at least ten times. The chain carries TRBV20-1 and TRBJ2-5; 7 nucleotides agree with TRBD2. The J segment lost 5 bases and the V segment lost 2 bases, leaving 5 bases of the junction unmatched. This CDR3 contains 13 residues. The germline CDR1 and CDR2 sequences are DFQATT and SNEGSKA (reference sequence). CDR3 bases: TGCAGTGCTAGAAGGGGCGGGAGTGAGACCCAGTACTTC. Its translation is CSARRGGSETQYF.